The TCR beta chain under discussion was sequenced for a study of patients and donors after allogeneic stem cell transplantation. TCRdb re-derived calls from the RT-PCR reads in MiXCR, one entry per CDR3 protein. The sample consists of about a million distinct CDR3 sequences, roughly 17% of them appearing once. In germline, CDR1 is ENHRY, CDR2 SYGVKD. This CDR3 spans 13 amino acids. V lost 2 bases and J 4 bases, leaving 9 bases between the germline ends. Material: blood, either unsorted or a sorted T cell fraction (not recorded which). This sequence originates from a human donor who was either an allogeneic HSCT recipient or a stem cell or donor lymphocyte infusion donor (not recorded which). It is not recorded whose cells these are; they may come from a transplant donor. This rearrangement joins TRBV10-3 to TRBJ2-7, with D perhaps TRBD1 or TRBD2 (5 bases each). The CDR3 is CAISETGAYEQYF. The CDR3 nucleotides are TGTGCCATCAGTGAGACCGGGGCTTACGAGCAGTACTTC.